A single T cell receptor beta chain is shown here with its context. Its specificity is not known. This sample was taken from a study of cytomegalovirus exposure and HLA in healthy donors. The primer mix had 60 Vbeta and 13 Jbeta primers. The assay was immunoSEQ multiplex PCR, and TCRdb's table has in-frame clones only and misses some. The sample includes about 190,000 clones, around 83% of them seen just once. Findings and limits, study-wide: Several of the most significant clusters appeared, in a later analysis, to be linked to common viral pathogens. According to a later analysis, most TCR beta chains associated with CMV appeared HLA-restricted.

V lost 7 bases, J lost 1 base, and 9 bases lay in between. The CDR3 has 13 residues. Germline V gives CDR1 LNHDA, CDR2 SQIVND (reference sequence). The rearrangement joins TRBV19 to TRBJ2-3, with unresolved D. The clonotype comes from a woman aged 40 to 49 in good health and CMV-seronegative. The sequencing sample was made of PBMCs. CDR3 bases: TGTGCCAGTACCGACACGGGCACAGATACGCAGTATTTT. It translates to CASTDTGTDTQYF.